This T cell receptor beta chain was obtained from a study of cytomegalovirus exposure and HLA in healthy donors. Points from the study as a whole: Most of the TCR beta V segments (in an earlier analysis) were productive either about 87% or about 30% of the time. Some highly shared sequence variants likely arose as a pipeline artifact. The authors later linked a missense DCLRE1C variant to TCR beta V- and J-gene trimming.

A word on this clone: Its antigen is as yet unknown.

With 6 bases clipped from V and 3 bases from J, the junction kept 7 bases outside the gene matches. The CDR3 contains 15 residues. Germline V gene lookup returns CDR1 WNHNN and CDR2 SYGVQD (reference sequence). In the PCR, 60 Vbeta and 13 Jbeta primers were used. Only in-frame clones appear in the TCRdb table, and some are missing; sequencing was by immunoSEQ multiplex PCR. This table has about 130,000 clones, approximately 71% appearing once. V gene TRBV10-1 combines with J gene TRBJ2-4; 8 nucleotides agree with TRBD2. This receptor was taken from a man aged 25-45 years in good health and CMV-seronegative. Sequenced sample: PBMCs. The CDR3 sequence is CASSTGGPGKNIQYF. The DNA for the CDR3 is TGCGCCAGCAGCACGGGAGGGCCGGGCAAAAACATTCAGTACTTC.